Shown below are 3 T cell receptor beta chains from a single sample sequenced in a study of blood T cells in healthy people across ages. For the second PCR, which ran for 7 to 11 cycles, a sample-barcoded 5' primer and a J-beta primer mix were used. From the 5' RACE reads, TCRdb called clonotypes with MiXCR, one entry per CDR3 protein. The table records some 1.5 million distinct CDR3 sequences, about 28% of them present only once. Sample: blood. The source is a woman in her 30s in good health.

A few counts support this clonotype. The gene calls are TRBV5-6 and TRBJ2-7; 11 bases match TRBD2. V trimming: 0 bases; J trimming: 4 bases; junction bases outside the gene matches: 6. The length of the CDR3 is 16 residues. CDR1 and CDR2 from the germline V gene are SGHDT and YYEEEE. The CDR3 DNA is TGTGCCAGCAGCTTGGGACTAGCGGGGAGAGGATACGAGCAGTACTTC. Translated: CASSLGLAGRGYEQYF.

V usage is TRBV7-2 and J usage is TRBJ2-5; TRBD2 matches 7 bases. There are 13 residues in the CDR3. Losses at the gene ends were 6 bases for V and 11 bases for J; bases not matched to a gene: 12. Germline loops: CDR1 SGHTA, CDR2 FQGNSA. The CDR3 coding sequence is TGTGCCAGCAGTACCGACCGGAGCGGGGATCAGTACTTC. This sequence encodes CASSTDRSGDQYF.

The chain combines TRBV19 with TRBJ1-2, with 9 bases fitting TRBD1. The CDR3 runs 13 residues. Trimming took 10 bases from V and 7 from J; bases not matched to a gene: 10. CDR1 and CDR2 (germline): LNHDA, SQIVND (reference sequence). In DNA, the CDR3 is TGTGCCACCCAAAGGGGACAGGGAGGTGGCTACACCTTC. Translated, it gives CATQRGQGGGYTF.